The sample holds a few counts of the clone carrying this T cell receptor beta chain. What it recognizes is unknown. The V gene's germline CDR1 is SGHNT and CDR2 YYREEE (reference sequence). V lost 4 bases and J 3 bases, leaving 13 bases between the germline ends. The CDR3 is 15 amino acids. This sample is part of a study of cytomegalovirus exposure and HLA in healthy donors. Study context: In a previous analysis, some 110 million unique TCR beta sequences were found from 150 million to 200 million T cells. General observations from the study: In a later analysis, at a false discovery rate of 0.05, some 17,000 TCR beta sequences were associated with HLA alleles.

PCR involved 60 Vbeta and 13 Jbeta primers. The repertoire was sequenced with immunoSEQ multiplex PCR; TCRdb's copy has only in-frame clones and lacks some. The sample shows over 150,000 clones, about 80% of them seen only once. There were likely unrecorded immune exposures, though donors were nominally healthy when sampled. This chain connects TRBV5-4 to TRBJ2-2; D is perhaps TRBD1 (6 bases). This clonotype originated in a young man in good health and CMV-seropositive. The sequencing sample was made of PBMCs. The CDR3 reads CASSNRDLYTGELFF. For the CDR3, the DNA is TGTGCCAGCAGCAACAGGGACCTTTACACCGGGGAGCTGTTTTTT. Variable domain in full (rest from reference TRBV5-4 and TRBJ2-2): ETGVTQSPTHLIKTRGQQVTLRCSSQSGHNTVSWYQQALGQGPQFIFQYYREEENGRGNFPPRFSGLQFPNYSSELNVNALELDDSALYLCASSNRDLYTGELFFGEGSRLTVL.